The next 15 T cell receptor beta chains were all read from a single sample in a study of blood T cell repertoires in COVID-19. Assay used: immunoSEQ multiplex PCR; TCRdb lists only in-frame clones, some missing. The data show 300,000 or so clones, roughly nine tenths seen once. Specimen: PBMCs or T cells enriched from blood (not recorded which). These TCRs come from a man aged 55 to 70 who had recovered from COVID-19.

The V gene is TRBV18, the J gene TRBJ2-3; TRBD2 matches 10 bases. Looked up from germline, CDR1 is KGHSH and CDR2 is LQKENI. The CDR3 covers 16 residues. Trimming took 4 bases from V and 2 from J; bases not matched to a gene: 6. CDR3 sequence: CASSRRLAGSTDTQYF. DNA for the CDR3: TGTGCCAGCTCACGCCGACTAGCGGGTTCCACAGATACGCAGTATTTT. The full variable domain, completed using reference TRBV18 and TRBJ2-3, is NAGVMQNPRHLVRRRGQEARLRCSPMKGHSHVYWYRQLPEEGLKFMVYLQKENIIDESGMPKERFSAEFPKEGPSILRIQQVVRGDSAAYFCASSRRLAGSTDTQYFGPGTRLTVL.

A few counts support this clone. J is TRBJ2-1 and V is TRBV18; a weak D match, TRBD1 (6 bases). The germline V gene has CDR1 KGHSH and CDR2 LQKENI. The V end was cut by 2 bases, the J end by 2 bases, with 13 bases between. The CDR3 is made up of 16 amino acids. The CDR3 sequence is CASSPRSQGPYNEQFF. CDR3 coding DNA: TGTGCCAGCTCACCAAGGTCACAGGGCCCCTACAATGAGCAGTTCTTC. The variable domain in full, with the rest retrieved from reference TRBV18 and TRBJ2-1, is NAGVMQNPRHLVRRRGQEARLRCSPMKGHSHVYWYRQLPEEGLKFMVYLQKENIIDESGMPKERFSAEFPKEGPSILRIQQVVRGDSAAYFCASSPRSQGPYNEQFFGPGTRLTVL.

V gene TRBV27 combines with J gene TRBJ1-6, with 8 bases aligning to TRBD1. This CDR3 is built from 13 residues. The germline V gene has CDR1 MNHEY and CDR2 SMNVEV (reference sequence). J lost 6 bases, V lost 8 bases, and 3 bases had no gene match. As DNA, the CDR3 is TGTGCCAGCCGGACAGGGATTAATTCACCCCTCCACTTT. Amino acid sequence: CASRTGINSPLHF.

The chain employs TRBV7-9 and TRBJ2-3; possibly TRBD2 for D (5 bases). From germline, CDR1 is SEHNR and CDR2 FQNEAQ (reference sequence). V gave up 5 bases and J gave up 2 bases, with 17 bases separating them. The CDR3 totals 16 residues. The CDR3 loop is CASSHPSGMPTDTQYF. The CDR3 DNA reads TGTGCCAGCAGCCACCCCAGCGGTATGCCCACAGATACGCAGTATTTT.

The chain employs TRBV5-1 and TRBJ2-7; 7 positions agree with TRBD1. Per germline, CDR1 SGHRS and CDR2 YFSETQ. The V and J ends lost 3 bases and 6 bases, in that order; junction bases with no gene match: 9. The CDR3 consists of 14 residues. In nucleotides, the CDR3 is TGCGCCAGCAGCTACAATCGACAGGGCGTCGAGCAGTACTTC. Translating gives CASSYNRQGVEQYF.

In DNA, the CDR3 is TGTGCCAGCGCACCGACAGGGATCATGCGTGGCTACACCTTC. It codes for CASAPTGIMRGYTF. The chain is built from TRBV14 and TRBJ1-2, with 7 bases identical to TRBD1. The CDR3 runs 14 residues. Germline V gene data show CDR1 as SGHDN and CDR2 as FVKESK. V trimming: 8 bases; J trimming: 7 bases; junction bases outside the gene matches: 13.

The chain carries TRBV18 and TRBJ1-5, with D unresolved. Per the germline V gene, CDR1 is KGHSH and CDR2 is LQKENI. Trimming stripped 2 bases from V and 7 bases from J, with 9 bases between. CDR3 length: 13 residues. CDR3 protein: CASSPITGQPQHF. The CDR3 region has the DNA TGTGCCAGCTCACCAATCACGGGACAGCCCCAGCATTTT.

V gene TRBV5-4 combines with J gene TRBJ1-6; TRBD1 agrees at 7 bases. CDR3 length: 15 amino acids. The V gene's germline CDR1 is SGHNT and CDR2 YYREEE (reference sequence). V was pared by 0 bases and J by 4 bases, with 1 base of the junction left unmatched. CDR3 DNA: TGTGCCAGCAGCTTGGAGGGGGCATATAATTCACCCCTCCACTTT. It yields the protein CASSLEGAYNSPLHF.

This clone appeared a single time. The rearrangement links TRBV7-9 to TRBJ1-1, with 7 bases lining up with TRBD1. The trim removed 5 bases at V and 2 bases at J, leaving 8 bases unmatched. The CDR3 sequence is 15 residues long. Germline CDR1 SEHNR, CDR2 FQNEAQ (reference sequence). This CDR3 is CASSTRDSINTEAFF. CDR3 in DNA: TGTGCCAGCAGCACAAGGGACAGCATTAACACTGAAGCTTTCTTT.

J is TRBJ1-2 and V is TRBV7-2; D call uncertain. This CDR3 has 14 amino acids. Trimming took off 1 base at V and 0 bases at J, with 6 bases between the two ends. CDR1 and CDR2 from the germline V gene are SGHTA and FQGNSA. CDR3 coding DNA: TGTGCCAGCAGCTTAGGGTTAGCTAACTATGGCTACACCTTC. Protein product: CASSLGLANYGYTF.

The chain has TRBV19 and TRBJ1-5; tentative D call: TRBD1 (6 bases). V gave up 3 bases and J gave up 4 bases, with 16 bases separating them. CDR1 is LNHDA and CDR2 is SQIVND in the germline V gene (reference sequence). The CDR3 extends over 16 amino acids. The CDR3 loop reads CASSISPGQKNQPQHF. CDR3 sequence (DNA): TGTGCCAGTAGTATTTCACCGGGACAAAAAAATCAGCCCCAGCATTTT. The complete variable domain, with remaining parts taken from reference TRBV19 and TRBJ1-5, reads DGGITQSPKYLFRKEGQNVTLSCEQNLNHDAMYWYRQDPGQGLRLIYYSQIVNDFQKGDIAEGYSVSREKKESFPLTVTSAQKNPTAFYLCASSISPGQKNQPQHFGDGTRLSIL.

The chain carries TRBV19 and TRBJ1-2, with 8 bases lining up with TRBD1. This CDR3 has 15 amino acids. With 1 base clipped from V and 5 bases from J, the junction kept 6 bases outside the gene matches. Per germline, CDR1 LNHDA and CDR2 SQIVND (reference sequence). The CDR3 nucleotides read TGTGCCAGTAGTATAGTTGGACAGGGATGGTATGGCTACACCTTC. Its protein is CASSIVGQGWYGYTF.

This clone appeared a few times. The chain links TRBV24-1 to TRBJ1-2; TRBD1 is a possible D gene (5 bases). The germline V gene encodes CDR1 KGHDR and CDR2 SFDVKD. The length of the CDR3 is 15 residues. V lost 2 bases and J lost 8, with 17 bases in between. The CDR3 region is CATSDSRQGSIGYTF. The CDR3 coding sequence is TGTGCCACCAGTGATTCCCGGCAGGGTAGTATCGGCTACACCTTC.

The genes are TRBV2 and TRBJ1-2; a weak D match, TRBD1 (6 bases). Trimming stripped 8 bases from V and 4 bases from J, with 17 bases between. The length of the CDR3 is 14 residues. Germline V gene sequence: CDR1 SNHLY, CDR2 FYNNEI. CDR3 residues: CASSSQGFGYGYTF. The CDR3 DNA reads TGTGCCAGCTCGTCTCAGGGGTTCGGCTATGGCTACACCTTC.

This chain links TRBV9 with TRBJ2-1; D gene uncertain. Trimming removed 0 bases from V and 5 bases from J, with 6 bases in between. CDR1 is SGDLS and CDR2 is YYNGEE in the germline V gene. CDR3 length equals 13 residues. CDR3: CASSVGHNNEQFF. CDR3 sequence (DNA): TGTGCCAGCAGCGTAGGCCACAACAATGAGCAGTTCTTC.